This TCR beta chain was identified during a study of T cell repertoires in cytomegalovirus infection. About the study: Indications came from public TCR beta signatures; they pointed to CMV infection and to a matching HLA type.

In its sample, this clonotype was seen a few times. The antigen remains unidentified. TCRdb used MiXCR to reprocess the reads, holding one entry per CDR3 protein. The table shows approximately 500,000 distinct CDR3 sequences, with more than 15% occurring only once. Germline CDR1 and CDR2: DFQATT and SNEGSKA (reference sequence). V was trimmed by 2 bases and J by 2 bases, leaving 10 bases between them. The CDR3 spans 14 residues. General study points: Totalled public TCR beta family frequency picked out people who carried CMV plus the relevant HLA.

The receptor's source is a human donor in good health (CMV status not recorded). Some clones in this sample may be carry-over from other donors' samples. The material sequenced was CD8+ T cells from PBMCs. The V and J genes are TRBV20-1 and TRBJ1-3; unclear D gene. The DNA of the CDR3 is TGCAGTGCTAGATACGGAACTCCTGGAAACACCATATATTTT. Protein sequence: CSARYGTPGNTIYF.